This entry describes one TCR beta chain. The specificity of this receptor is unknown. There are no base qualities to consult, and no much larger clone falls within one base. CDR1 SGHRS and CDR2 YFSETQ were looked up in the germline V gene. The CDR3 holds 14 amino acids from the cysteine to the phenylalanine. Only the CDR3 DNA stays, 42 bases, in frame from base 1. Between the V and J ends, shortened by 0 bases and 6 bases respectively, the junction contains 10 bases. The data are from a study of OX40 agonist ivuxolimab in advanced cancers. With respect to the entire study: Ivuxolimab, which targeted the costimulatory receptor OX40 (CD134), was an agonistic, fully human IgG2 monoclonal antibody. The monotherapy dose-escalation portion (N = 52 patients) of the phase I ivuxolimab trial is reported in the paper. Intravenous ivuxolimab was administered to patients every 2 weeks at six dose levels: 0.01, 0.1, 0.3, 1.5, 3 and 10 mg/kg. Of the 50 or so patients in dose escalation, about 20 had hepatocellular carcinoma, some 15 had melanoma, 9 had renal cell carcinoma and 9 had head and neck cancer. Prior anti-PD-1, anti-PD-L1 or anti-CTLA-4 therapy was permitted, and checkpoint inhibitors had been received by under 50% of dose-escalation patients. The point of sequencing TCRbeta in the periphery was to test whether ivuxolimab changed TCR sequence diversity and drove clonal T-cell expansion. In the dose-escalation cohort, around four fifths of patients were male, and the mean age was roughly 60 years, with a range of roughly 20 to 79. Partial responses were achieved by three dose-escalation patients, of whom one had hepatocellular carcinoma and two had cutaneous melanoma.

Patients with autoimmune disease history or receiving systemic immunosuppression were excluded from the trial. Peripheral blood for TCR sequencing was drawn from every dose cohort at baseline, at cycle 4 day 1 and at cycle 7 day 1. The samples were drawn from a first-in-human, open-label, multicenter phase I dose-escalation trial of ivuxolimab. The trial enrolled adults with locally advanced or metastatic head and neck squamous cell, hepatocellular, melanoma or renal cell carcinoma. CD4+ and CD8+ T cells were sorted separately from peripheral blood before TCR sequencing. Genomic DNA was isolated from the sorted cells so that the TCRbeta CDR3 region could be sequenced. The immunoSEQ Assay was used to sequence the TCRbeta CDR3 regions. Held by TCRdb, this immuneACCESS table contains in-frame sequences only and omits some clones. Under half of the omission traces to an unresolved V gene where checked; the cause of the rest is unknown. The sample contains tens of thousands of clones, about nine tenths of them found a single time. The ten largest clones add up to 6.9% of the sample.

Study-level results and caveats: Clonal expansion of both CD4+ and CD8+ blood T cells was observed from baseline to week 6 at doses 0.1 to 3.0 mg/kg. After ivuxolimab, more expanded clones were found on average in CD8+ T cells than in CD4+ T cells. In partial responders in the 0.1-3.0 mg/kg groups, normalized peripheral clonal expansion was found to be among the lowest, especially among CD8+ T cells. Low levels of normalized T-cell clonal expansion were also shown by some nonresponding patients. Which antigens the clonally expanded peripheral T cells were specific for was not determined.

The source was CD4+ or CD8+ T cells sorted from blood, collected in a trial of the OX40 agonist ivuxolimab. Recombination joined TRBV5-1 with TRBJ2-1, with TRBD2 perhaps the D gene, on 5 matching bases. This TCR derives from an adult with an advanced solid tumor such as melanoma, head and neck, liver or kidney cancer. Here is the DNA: TGCGCCAGCAGCTTGGCCGGTCTAGCCAATGAGCAGTTCTTC. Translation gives CASSLAGLANEQFF.